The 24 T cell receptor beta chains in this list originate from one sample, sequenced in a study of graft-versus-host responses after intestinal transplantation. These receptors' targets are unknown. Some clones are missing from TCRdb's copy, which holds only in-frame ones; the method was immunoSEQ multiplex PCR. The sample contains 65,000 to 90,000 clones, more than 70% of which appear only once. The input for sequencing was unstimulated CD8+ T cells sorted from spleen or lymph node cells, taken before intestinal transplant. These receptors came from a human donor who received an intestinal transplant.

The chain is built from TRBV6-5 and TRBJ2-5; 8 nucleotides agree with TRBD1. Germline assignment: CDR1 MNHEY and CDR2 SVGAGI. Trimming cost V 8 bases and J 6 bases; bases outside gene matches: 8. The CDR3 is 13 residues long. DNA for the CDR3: TGTGCCAGCTGGACAGGGCGGGTACAGACCCAGTACTTC. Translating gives CASWTGRVQTQYF.

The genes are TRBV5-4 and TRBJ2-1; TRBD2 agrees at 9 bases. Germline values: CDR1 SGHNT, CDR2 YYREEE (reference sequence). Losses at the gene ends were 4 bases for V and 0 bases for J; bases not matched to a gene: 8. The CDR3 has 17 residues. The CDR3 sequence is CASSPFQREDSYNEQFF. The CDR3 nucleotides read TGTGCCAGCAGCCCCTTCCAGCGGGAGGACTCCTACAATGAGCAGTTCTTC.

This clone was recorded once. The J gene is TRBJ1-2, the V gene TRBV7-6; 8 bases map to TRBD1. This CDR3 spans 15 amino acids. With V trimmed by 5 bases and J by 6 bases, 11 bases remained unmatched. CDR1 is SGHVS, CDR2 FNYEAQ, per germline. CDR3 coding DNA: TGTGCCAGCAGCGAATCCCCGACAGGGGTCGATGGCTACACCTTC. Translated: CASSESPTGVDGYTF. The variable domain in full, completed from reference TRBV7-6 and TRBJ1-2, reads GAGVSQSPRYKVTKRGQDVALRCDPISGHVSLYWYRQALGQGPEFLTYFNYEAQQDKSGLPNDRFSAERPEGSISTLTIQRTEQRDSAMYRCASSESPTGVDGYTFGSGTRLTVV.

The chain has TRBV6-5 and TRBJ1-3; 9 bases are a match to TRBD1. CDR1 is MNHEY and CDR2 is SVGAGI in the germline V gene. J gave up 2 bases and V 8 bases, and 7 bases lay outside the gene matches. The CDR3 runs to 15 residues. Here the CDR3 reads CASGSRDRAGNTIYF. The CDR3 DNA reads TGTGCCAGCGGGTCCCGGGACAGGGCTGGAAACACCATATATTTT.

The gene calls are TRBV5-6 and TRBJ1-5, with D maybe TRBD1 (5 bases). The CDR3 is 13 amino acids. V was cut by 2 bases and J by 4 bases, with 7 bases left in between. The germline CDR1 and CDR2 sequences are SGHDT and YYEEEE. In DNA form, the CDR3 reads TGTGCCAGCAGCTTCGCAGGGAATCAGCCCCAGCATTTT. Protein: CASSFAGNQPQHF.

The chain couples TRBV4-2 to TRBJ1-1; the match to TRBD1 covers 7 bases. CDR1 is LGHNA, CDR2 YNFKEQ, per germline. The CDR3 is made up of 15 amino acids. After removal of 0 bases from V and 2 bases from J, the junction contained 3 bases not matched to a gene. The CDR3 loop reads CASSQEKGANTEAFF. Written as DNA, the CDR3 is TGTGCCAGCAGCCAAGAGAAGGGGGCCAACACTGAAGCTTTCTTT.

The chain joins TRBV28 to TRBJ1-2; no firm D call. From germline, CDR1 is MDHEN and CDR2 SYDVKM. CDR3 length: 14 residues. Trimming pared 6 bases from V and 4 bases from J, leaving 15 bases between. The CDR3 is CASSDNDRRYGYTF. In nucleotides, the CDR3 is TGTGCCAGCAGCGACAATGACCGGCGCTATGGCTACACCTTC.

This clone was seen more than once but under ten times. CDR3: CASSEPTGAYGYTF. The CDR3 nucleotides are TGTGCCAGCAGTGAACCCACAGGGGCCTATGGCTACACCTTC. This rearrangement joins TRBV6-1 to TRBJ1-2, with 7 bases fitting TRBD1. The V gene's germline CDR1 is MNHNS and CDR2 SASEGT. This CDR3 is built from 14 residues. The trim removed 2 bases at V and 4 bases at J, leaving 4 bases unmatched.

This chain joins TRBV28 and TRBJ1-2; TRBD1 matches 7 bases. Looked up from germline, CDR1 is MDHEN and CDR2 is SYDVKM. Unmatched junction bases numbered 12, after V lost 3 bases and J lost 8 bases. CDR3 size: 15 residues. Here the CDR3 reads CASSFAGRGWGGYTF. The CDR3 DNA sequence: TGTGCCAGCAGTTTCGCGGGCAGGGGGTGGGGAGGCTACACCTTC.

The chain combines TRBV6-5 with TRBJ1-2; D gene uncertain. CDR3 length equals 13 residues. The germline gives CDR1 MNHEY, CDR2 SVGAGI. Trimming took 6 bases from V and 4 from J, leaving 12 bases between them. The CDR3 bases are TGTGCCAGCAGACAATCGGGTGGCTATGGCTACACCTTC. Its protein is CASRQSGGYGYTF.

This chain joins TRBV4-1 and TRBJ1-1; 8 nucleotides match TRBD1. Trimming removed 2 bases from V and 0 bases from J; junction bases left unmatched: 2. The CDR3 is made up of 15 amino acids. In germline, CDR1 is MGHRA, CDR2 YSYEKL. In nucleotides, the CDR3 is TGCGCCAGCAGCCAAAACAGGGGGTTGAACACTGAAGCTTTCTTT. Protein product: CASSQNRGLNTEAFF.

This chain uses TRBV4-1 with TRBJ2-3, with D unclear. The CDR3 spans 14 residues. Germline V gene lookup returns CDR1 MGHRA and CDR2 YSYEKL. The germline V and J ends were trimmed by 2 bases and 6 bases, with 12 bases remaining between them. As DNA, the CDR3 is TGCGCCAGCAGCCAACGTCGAGTTCTCGATACGCAGTATTTT. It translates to CASSQRRVLDTQYF.

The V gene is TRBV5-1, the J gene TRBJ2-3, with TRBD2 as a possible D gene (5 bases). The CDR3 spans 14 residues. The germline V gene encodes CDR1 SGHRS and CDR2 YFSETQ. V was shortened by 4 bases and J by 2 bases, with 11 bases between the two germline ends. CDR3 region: CASSRGLFTDTQYF. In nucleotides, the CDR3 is TGCGCCAGCAGCCGAGGACTTTTCACAGATACGCAGTATTTT.

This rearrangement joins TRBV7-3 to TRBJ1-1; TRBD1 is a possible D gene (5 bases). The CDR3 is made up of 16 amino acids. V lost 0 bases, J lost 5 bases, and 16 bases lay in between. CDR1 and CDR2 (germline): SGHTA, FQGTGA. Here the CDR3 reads CASSLTGRGGSTEAFF. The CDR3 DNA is TGTGCCAGCAGCTTAACGGGGAGGGGAGGATCGACTGAAGCTTTCTTT.

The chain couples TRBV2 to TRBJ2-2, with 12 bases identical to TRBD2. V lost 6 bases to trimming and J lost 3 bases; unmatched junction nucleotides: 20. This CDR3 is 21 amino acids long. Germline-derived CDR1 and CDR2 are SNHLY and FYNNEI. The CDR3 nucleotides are TGTGCCAGCAGCGCTCGCTCCTGGACTAGCGGGACGATTCAGGACACCGGGGAGCTGTTTTTT. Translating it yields CASSARSWTSGTIQDTGELFF.

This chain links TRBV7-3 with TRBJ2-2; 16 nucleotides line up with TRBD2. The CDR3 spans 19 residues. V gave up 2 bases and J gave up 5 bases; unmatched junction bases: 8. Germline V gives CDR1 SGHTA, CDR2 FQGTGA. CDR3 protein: CASSLQGLAGGPETGELFF. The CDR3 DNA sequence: TGTGCCAGCAGCTTACAGGGACTAGCGGGAGGGCCGGAGACCGGGGAGCTGTTTTTT.

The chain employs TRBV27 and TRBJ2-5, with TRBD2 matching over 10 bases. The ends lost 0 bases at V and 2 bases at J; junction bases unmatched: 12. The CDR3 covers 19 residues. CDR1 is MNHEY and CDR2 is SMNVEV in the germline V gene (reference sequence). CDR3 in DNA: TGTGCCAGCAGTTTATCGCCGCCGGATAGCGGGGGGATTCAAGAGACCCAGTACTTC. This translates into CASSLSPPDSGGIQETQYF.

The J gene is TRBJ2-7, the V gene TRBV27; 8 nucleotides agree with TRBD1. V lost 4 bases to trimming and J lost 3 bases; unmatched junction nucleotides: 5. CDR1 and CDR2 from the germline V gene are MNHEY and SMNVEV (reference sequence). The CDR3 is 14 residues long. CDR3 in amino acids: CASSYGQGIYEQYF. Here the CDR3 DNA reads TGTGCCAGCAGTTATGGACAGGGCATCTACGAGCAGTACTTC.

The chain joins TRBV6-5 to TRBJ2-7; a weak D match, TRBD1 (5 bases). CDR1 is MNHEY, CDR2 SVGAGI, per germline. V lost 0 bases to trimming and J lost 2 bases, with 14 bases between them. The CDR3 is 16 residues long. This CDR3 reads CASSYSADSGAYEQYF. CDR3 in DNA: TGTGCCAGCAGTTACTCGGCCGACAGTGGAGCCTACGAGCAGTACTTC.

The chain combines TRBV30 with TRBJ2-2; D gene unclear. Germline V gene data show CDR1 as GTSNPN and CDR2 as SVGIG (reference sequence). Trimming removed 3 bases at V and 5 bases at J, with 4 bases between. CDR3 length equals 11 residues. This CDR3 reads CAWSHTGELFF. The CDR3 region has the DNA TGTGCCTGGAGCCATACCGGGGAGCTGTTTTTT.

CDR3 bases: TGTGCCAGCCGTCAACAGGGGGCGTATGTCTACGAGCAGTACTTC. It encodes CASRQQGAYVYEQYF. The chain employs TRBV5-5 and TRBJ2-7; 9 positions agree with TRBD1. Germline loops: CDR1 SGHKS, CDR2 YYEKEE (reference sequence). Trimming removed 7 bases from V and 3 bases from J; junction bases left unmatched: 11. This CDR3 region has 15 residues.

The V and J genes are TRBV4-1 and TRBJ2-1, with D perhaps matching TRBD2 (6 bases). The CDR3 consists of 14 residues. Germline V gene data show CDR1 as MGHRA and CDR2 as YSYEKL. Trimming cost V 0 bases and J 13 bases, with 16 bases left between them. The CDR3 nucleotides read TGCGCCAGCAGCCAAGATTCGGGGGACGGGAACCAGTTCTTC. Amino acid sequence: CASSQDSGDGNQFF.

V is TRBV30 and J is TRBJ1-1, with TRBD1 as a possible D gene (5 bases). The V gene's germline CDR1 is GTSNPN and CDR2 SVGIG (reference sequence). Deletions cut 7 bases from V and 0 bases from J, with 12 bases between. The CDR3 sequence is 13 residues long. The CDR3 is CAFNRQLNTEAFF. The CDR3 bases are TGTGCCTTCAACAGACAGCTGAACACTGAAGCTTTCTTT.

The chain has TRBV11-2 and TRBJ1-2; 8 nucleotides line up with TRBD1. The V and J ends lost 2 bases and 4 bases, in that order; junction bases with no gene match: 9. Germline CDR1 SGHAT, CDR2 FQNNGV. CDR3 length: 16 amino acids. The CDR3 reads CASSLPRWQGAYGYTF. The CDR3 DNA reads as TGTGCCAGCAGCTTACCCCGTTGGCAGGGGGCCTATGGCTACACCTTC.